The 23 T cell receptor beta chains in this list originate from one sample, sequenced in a study of spatial heterogeneity in lung cancer. One entry per CDR3 protein results from TCRdb running MiXCR on the 5' RACE reads. The table includes some 3,000 distinct CDR3 sequences, 15% to 20% detected once. The time point was: sample taken at primary tumor resection. The sequenced sample was normal lung tissue next to the tumor, obtained at surgery. The receptor source for this set is a female donor with early-stage non-small cell lung cancer.

The rearrangement joins TRBV20-1 to TRBJ1-2; no definite D call. V gave up 2 bases and J gave up 4 bases, with 14 bases separating them. Germline V gene lookup returns CDR1 DFQATT and CDR2 SNEGSKA (reference sequence). The CDR3 runs to 14 residues. CDR3 sequence (DNA): TGCAGTGCTAGACTTTCCGGCGGTATCTATGGCTACACCTTC. Its protein product is CSARLSGGIYGYTF.

The rearrangement links TRBV20-1 to TRBJ1-5; no clear D gene. Germline loops: CDR1 DFQATT, CDR2 SNEGSKA (reference sequence). The CDR3 is 16 residues long. Between the trimmed V and J ends, which lost 6 bases and 0 bases, there was a span of 18 bases. DNA of the CDR3: TGCAGTGCCACCCCCCTGGGGAAAAATAGCAATCAGCCCCAGCATTTT. Protein sequence: CSATPLGKNSNQPQHF.

In its sample, this clonotype is medium-sized. Germline is not matched at one junction end, which may reflect a read error. The V and J genes are TRBV2 and TRBJ2-5, with 10 positions matching TRBD2. The CDR3 sequence is 12 residues long. Looked up from germline, CDR1 is SNHLY and CDR2 is FYNNEI. CDR3 coding DNA: TGTGCCAGCAGTGGGACTAGCGGAGCGAACCGGTTC. Residues: CASSGTSGANRF.

This chain connects TRBV11-2 to TRBJ2-1, with 10 bases matching TRBD1. The CDR3 is 15 residues long. V lost 5 bases and J lost 0; bases outside the gene matches: 1. Germline assignment: CDR1 SGHAT and CDR2 FQNNGV. This CDR3 is CASSRTGGSYNEQFF. DNA of the CDR3: TGTGCCAGCAGCCGGACAGGGGGCTCCTACAATGAGCAGTTCTTC.

In this sample, this clonotype turned up a few times. The chain recombines TRBV20-1 with TRBJ1-1; weak D call: TRBD1 (5 bases). The V gene's germline CDR1 is DFQATT and CDR2 SNEGSKA (reference sequence). V lost 0 bases and J 0 bases, leaving 11 bases between the germline ends. CDR3 length: 15 amino acids. This CDR3 is CSARDRRGMNTEAFF. The CDR3, as DNA: TGCAGTGCTAGAGATCGTCGGGGCATGAACACTGAAGCTTTCTTT.

This sequence joins TRBV7-8 and TRBJ1-4; 7 bases align to TRBD1. CDR1 and CDR2 (germline): SGHVS, FQNEAQ. The CDR3 sequence is 15 residues long. J was trimmed by 3 bases and V by 5 bases; bases with no gene match: 6. The CDR3 DNA reads TGTGCCAGCAGCCAGGGGGTTGTTCCTAATGAAAAACTGTTTTTT. Translated: CASSQGVVPNEKLFF.

The chain links TRBV9 to TRBJ1-3; D not resolved. Germline V gene sequence: CDR1 SGDLS, CDR2 YYNGEE. The CDR3 loop spans 12 amino acids. V was shortened by 0 bases and J by 6 bases, with 4 bases between the two germline ends. The CDR3 nucleotides are TGTGCCAGCAGCGTAGATGTAAACACCATATATTTT. It yields the protein CASSVDVNTIYF.

This clonotype was recorded a few times. The V gene is TRBV2, the J gene TRBJ2-3, with D maybe TRBD2 (6 bases). Trimming pared 7 bases from V and 2 bases from J, leaving 13 bases between. This CDR3 contains 14 residues. The germline gives CDR1 SNHLY, CDR2 FYNNEI. The CDR3 nucleotides read TGTGCCAGCAAGGCCGGGGGAACCACAGATACGCAGTATTTT. Residues: CASKAGGTTDTQYF. Supplemented by reference TRBV2 and TRBJ2-3, the full variable domain reads EPEVTQTPSHQVTQMGQEVILRCVPISNHLYFYWYRQILGQKVEFLVSFYNNEISEKSEIFDDQFSVERPDGSNFTLKIRSTKLEDSAMYFCASKAGGTTDTQYFGPGTRLTVL.

By its share, this clonotype is large (0.1 to 1%). This chain joins TRBV6-5 and TRBJ1-1; 7 bases agree with TRBD1. The CDR3 spans 14 residues. V lost 6 bases and J lost 1; bases outside the gene matches: 5. Germline V lookup: CDR1 MNHEY, CDR2 SVGAGI. CDR3 protein: CASSGRTGNTEAFF. The CDR3, as DNA: TGTGCCAGCAGCGGAAGGACAGGGAACACTGAAGCTTTCTTT.

The chain recombines TRBV19 with TRBJ2-1; 8 bases are shared with TRBD2. This CDR3 has 14 amino acids. Per the germline V gene, CDR1 is LNHDA and CDR2 is SQIVND (reference sequence). Trimming cost V 6 bases and J 6 bases; bases outside gene matches: 7. The DNA of the CDR3 is TGTGCCAGTAGACCTCCCGGGACTAGCAATGAGCAGTTCTTC. Protein product: CASRPPGTSNEQFF.

This clonotype has just a few counts. As DNA, the CDR3 is TGTGCCAGCAGCTTTGGGGGCTCTCGGGATACGCAGTATTTT. Its protein is CASSFGGSRDTQYF. The chain links TRBV7-3 to TRBJ2-3, with D perhaps TRBD1 (6 bases). This CDR3 comprises 14 residues. Per germline, CDR1 SGHTA and CDR2 FQGTGA. V was clipped by 3 bases and J by 6 bases, with 13 bases between them.

This clonotype is categorized as medium-sized (0.01 to 0.1%). This rearrangement joins TRBV2 to TRBJ1-1; unclear D gene. This CDR3 comprises 13 residues. Germline CDR1 and CDR2: SNHLY and FYNNEI. Between the trimmed V and J ends, which lost 4 bases and 4 bases, there was a span of 10 bases. CDR3 DNA sequence: TGTGCCAGCAGTGCCGGGGATGGCACTGAAGCTTTCTTT. It specifies CASSAGDGTEAFF.

This chain uses TRBV30 with TRBJ2-7, with D uncertain. Germline V CDR1 and CDR2: GTSNPN, SVGIG (reference sequence). CDR3 size: 13 residues. V lost 2 bases and J 1 base, leaving 9 bases between the germline ends. The DNA for the CDR3 is TGTGCCTGGAGTTTCGACCGGTCCTACGAGCAGTACTTC. Amino acids: CAWSFDRSYEQYF.

This chain joins TRBV10-2 and TRBJ1-5; TRBD1 aligns across 9 bases. Germline assignment: CDR1 WSHSY and CDR2 SAAADI. The trim removed 4 bases at V and 2 bases at J, leaving 0 bases unmatched. CDR3 length: 14 amino acids. For the CDR3, the DNA is TGCGCCAGCAGTGGGACAGGGGGCAATCAGCCCCAGCATTTT. This codes for CASSGTGGNQPQHF.

The rearrangement uses TRBV5-1 and TRBJ2-7, with TRBD1 matching over 7 bases. Germline values: CDR1 SGHRS, CDR2 YFSETQ. The CDR3 loop spans 14 amino acids. Trimming removed 0 bases from V and 5 bases from J; junction bases left unmatched: 5. The CDR3 DNA sequence: TGCGCCAGCAGCTTGGCCCCGACAGGGCACGAGCAGTACTTC. It is translated as CASSLAPTGHEQYF.

This clonotype is termed medium-sized. The chain has TRBV5-1 and TRBJ2-2, with no clear D. Germline CDR1 SGHRS, CDR2 YFSETQ. V gave up 4 bases and J gave up 8 bases, with 12 bases separating them. CDR3 length: 13 amino acids. The CDR3 bases are TGCGCCAGCAGCGTGAACCTTCGGGGGGAGCTGTTTTTT. Protein product: CASSVNLRGELFF.

V usage is TRBV19 and J usage is TRBJ2-2; maybe TRBD2 (5 bases). The CDR3 is 12 residues long. Looked up from germline, CDR1 is LNHDA and CDR2 is SQIVND (reference sequence). V lost 10 bases, J lost 6 bases, and 12 bases lay in between. In DNA, the CDR3 is TGTGCCACCCCGGACGGGGCCGGGGAGCTGTTTTTT. Protein product: CATPDGAGELFF.

By sample share, this clonotype is medium-sized. The chain links TRBV19 to TRBJ2-1; possibly TRBD2 for D (6 bases). Trimming took off 3 bases at V and 9 bases at J, with 21 bases between the two ends. Per germline, CDR1 LNHDA and CDR2 SQIVND (reference sequence). This CDR3 is built from 16 residues. The CDR3 region is CASSMGGRLFQGEQFF. The CDR3 nucleotides are TGTGCCAGTAGTATGGGAGGTAGACTCTTTCAGGGTGAGCAGTTCTTC.

At least ten counts were recorded for this clonotype. The chain employs TRBV3-1 and TRBJ1-2, with a weak D call TRBD1 (6 bases). Per the germline V gene, CDR1 is LGHDT and CDR2 is YNNKEL (reference sequence). V lost 1 base and J lost 6, with 6 bases in between. The CDR3 has 12 residues. The CDR3 protein is CASSQAGDGYTF. Written as DNA, the CDR3 is TGTGCCAGCAGCCAAGCAGGGGATGGCTACACCTTC.

This clonotype has at least ten counts. This rearrangement joins TRBV6-5 to TRBJ2-1; 10 positions match TRBD2. Germline V gives CDR1 MNHEY, CDR2 SVGAGI. The CDR3 runs 16 residues. V lost 4 bases, J lost 4 bases, and 7 bases stayed unmatched. The CDR3 nucleotides read TGTGCCAGCAGTTCTTACTTAGCGGGGGGTTACAATGAGCAGTTCTTC. Its protein is CASSSYLAGGYNEQFF.

By share of the sample, this clonotype is medium-sized. The chain links TRBV2 to TRBJ1-3; no clear D gene. There are 15 residues in the CDR3. V lost 3 bases, J lost 0 bases, and 9 bases lay in between. Germline CDR1 reads SNHLY; CDR2 reads FYNNEI. The DNA for the CDR3 is TGTGCCAGCAGTGAGCAGGTGAACTCTGGAAACACCATATATTTT. It codes for CASSEQVNSGNTIYF.

By its share, this clonotype is medium-sized. The V and J genes are TRBV7-8 and TRBJ1-1; the match to TRBD1 covers 7 bases. The CDR3 extends over 14 amino acids. The ends lost 4 bases at V and 5 bases at J; junction bases unmatched: 7. Looked up from germline, CDR1 is SGHVS and CDR2 is FQNEAQ. The CDR3 nucleotides read TGTGCCAGCAGCTCTTACAGGGGTGATACTGAAGCTTTCTTT. It is translated as CASSSYRGDTEAFF.

Remarks on this clonotype: A read error may be the cause here, since a much bigger clone is one base away. The genes are TRBV7-2 and TRBJ2-1, with D tentatively TRBD2 (6 bases). Germline V gene lookup returns CDR1 SGHTA and CDR2 FQGNSA. CDR3 length: 12 residues. Deletions cut 5 bases from V and 5 bases from J, with 7 bases between. This CDR3 is CASSGGHNEQFF. The CDR3 nucleotides read TGTGCCAGCAGCGGAGGGCACAATGAGCAGTTCTTC.